The 32 T cell receptor beta chains presented below share a single source sample, sequenced in a study of identical twins (TCRdb year 2016). The library came from 5' RACE. TCRdb lists the instrument as Illumina HiSeq 2000. In TCRdb, the public reads were trimmed at Q25 with fastp and aligned with MiXCR, with productive beta chains retained. Rows with a matching CDR3 protein are joined into one entry that keeps the most common DNA and genes. This sample lists 130,000 to 150,000 distinct CDR3 sequences; 3.5% were detected once. The ten largest make up around 8.1% of the sample. The specimen sequenced was memory T cells sorted from blood. What the cell subset or site label conveys for this sample: CD45RO+ enriched T cells. These receptors were obtained from a man aged 18-30 years in good health.

This clonotype was picked up many times. The CDR3 DNA is TGTGCCATCACAGCCAGGGCAGGGGAGACCCAGTACTTC. It specifies CAITARAGETQYF. The rearrangement uses TRBV10-3 and TRBJ2-5; TRBD1 is a possible D gene (5 bases). V lost 7 bases, J lost 5 bases, and 14 bases lay in between. This CDR3 is built from 13 residues. Germline loops: CDR1 ENHRY, CDR2 SYGVKD.

This clonotype has ten or more counts. The chain recombines TRBV11-1 with TRBJ1-1; D is ambiguous. V shed 7 bases and J shed 1 base, with 16 bases lying between them. Germline CDR1 SGHAT, CDR2 FQDESV (reference sequence). CDR3 size: 15 residues. The CDR3 DNA sequence: TGTGCCAGCAAGGGATTAACCGCGAGGAACACTGAAGCTTTCTTT. Encoded protein: CASKGLTARNTEAFF.

This clonotype was counted ten times or more. V and J are TRBV20-1 and TRBJ2-1; 9 bases align to TRBD2. Germline V lookup: CDR1 DFQATT, CDR2 SNEGSKA (reference sequence). The V and J ends lost 3 bases and 8 bases, in that order; junction bases with no gene match: 14. The CDR3 totals 16 residues. For the CDR3, the DNA is TGCAGTGCTAGGGGGGGACTAGCATACGCCTTTGATGAGCAGTTCTTC. It is translated as CSARGGLAYAFDEQFF.

V is TRBV16 and J is TRBJ2-7, with D hard to call. The CDR3 has 12 amino acids. V was shortened by 3 bases and J by 6 bases, with 9 bases between the two germline ends. Germline V gives CDR1 KGHSY, CDR2 FQNENV. CDR3 residues: CASSHGRAEQYV. CDR3 bases: TGTGCCAGCAGCCACGGCCGGGCCGAGCAGTACGTC.

As regards this clonotype: This may stem from a read error, because a much larger clone lies one nucleotide away. V and J are TRBV24-1 and TRBJ2-1; TRBD2 might be the D (5 bases). V was clipped by 11 bases and J by 4 bases, with 17 bases between them. Germline CDR1 and CDR2: KGHDR and SFDVKD. There are 14 residues in the CDR3. This CDR3 reads CASNEGEAYNEQFF. The CDR3 DNA sequence: TGTGCCAGCAATGAGGGAGAGGCTTACAATGAGCAGTTCTTC.

This clonotype has a count of ten or more. This chain links TRBV5-1 with TRBJ2-1; unclear D gene. CDR1 is SGHRS, CDR2 YFSETQ, per germline. Deletions cut 1 base from V and 7 bases from J, with 21 bases between. This CDR3 is 17 amino acids long. In DNA, the CDR3 is TGCGCCAGCAGCTTGTCCGCAGGTTCCGGGTGGGCTAATGAGCAGTTCTTC. Protein product: CASSLSAGSGWANEQFF.

The rearrangement links TRBV3-1 to TRBJ1-4; no reliable D call. Germline CDR1 and CDR2: LGHDT and YNNKEL (reference sequence). Trimming removed 9 bases from V and 7 bases from J, with 3 bases in between. CDR3 size: 9 residues. The CDR3 nucleotides read TGTGCCAGTTGTGAAAAACTGTTTTTT. As protein: CASCEKLFF.

Ten or more counts support this clonotype. The chain links TRBV28 to TRBJ2-5, with 7 bases lining up with TRBD1. The CDR3 spans 17 residues. V lost 7 bases, J lost 2 bases, and 16 bases stayed unmatched. Germline CDR1 MDHEN, CDR2 SYDVKM. The CDR3 spells CASKLSAYSTGQETQYF. For the CDR3, the DNA is TGTGCCAGCAAACTCTCTGCTTATTCGACAGGGCAAGAGACCCAGTACTTC.

This clonotype was recorded at least ten times. The chain carries TRBV7-2 and TRBJ2-7; the D is unclear. Per germline, CDR1 SGHTA and CDR2 FQGNSA. V lost 3 bases, J lost 2 bases, and 8 bases lay in between. The CDR3 consists of 13 residues. This chain's CDR3 is CASSFAAPYEQYF. In DNA form, the CDR3 reads TGTGCCAGCAGCTTTGCAGCTCCCTACGAGCAGTACTTC.

This clonotype has ten or more counts. The chain joins TRBV20-1 to TRBJ2-3; D not certain. Trimming removed 5 bases from V and 1 base from J, with 13 bases in between. The CDR3 is made up of 14 amino acids. Germline values: CDR1 DFQATT, CDR2 SNEGSKA (reference sequence). The CDR3 is CSAPITIGTDTQYF. The CDR3 coding sequence is TGCAGTGCTCCGATCACAATCGGCACAGATACGCAGTATTTT.

The table lists this clonotype with many counts. V and J are TRBV27 and TRBJ2-3; D remains ambiguous. CDR1 is MNHEY and CDR2 is SMNVEV in the germline V gene (reference sequence). The CDR3 consists of 13 residues. Trimming cost V 9 bases and J 0 bases, with 10 bases left between them. This CDR3 reads CASSQFSTDTQYF. The CDR3 DNA is TGTGCCAGTTCGCAGTTTAGCACAGATACGCAGTATTTT.

This clonotype has ten or more counts. The V gene is TRBV6-5, the J gene TRBJ1-1; possible D gene TRBD1, 5 bases. From germline, CDR1 is MNHEY and CDR2 SVGAGI. V lost 8 bases to trimming and J lost 2 bases, with 9 bases between them. This CDR3 comprises 12 residues. This chain's CDR3 is CASFRGNTEAFF. CDR3 sequence (DNA): TGTGCCAGCTTCCGGGGCAACACTGAAGCTTTCTTT.

The table lists this clonotype with many counts. The rearrangement uses TRBV25-1 and TRBJ2-5, with TRBD2 matching 10 bases. J was trimmed by 1 base and V by 1 base; bases with no gene match: 6. CDR3 length equals 17 residues. Germline V gene sequence: CDR1 MGHDK, CDR2 SYGVNS. CDR3 sequence (DNA): TGTGCCAGCAGTGAATGGGTTAGCGGGAGGACCCAAGAGACCCAGTACTTC. It yields the protein CASSEWVSGRTQETQYF.

The table lists this clonotype with many counts. V is TRBV7-9 and J is TRBJ2-7, with 7 bases that match TRBD2. CDR3 length equals 14 residues. Germline CDR1 and CDR2: SEHNR and FQNEAQ (reference sequence). Trimming at V came to 6 bases and at J to 7 bases, leaving 12 bases not matched to a gene. The CDR3 DNA follows: TGTGCCAGCAGTCTAGCAATGAGCGGGGTTGAGCAGTACTTC. This encodes CASSLAMSGVEQYF.

In its sample, this clonotype was seen many times. V is TRBV20-1 and J is TRBJ2-7; no clear D. Germline values: CDR1 DFQATT, CDR2 SNEGSKA (reference sequence). The CDR3 covers 12 residues. V shed 6 bases and J shed 7 bases, with 16 bases lying between them. The CDR3 protein is CSARGAVGEQYF. CDR3 nucleotides: TGCAGTGCCCGAGGAGCTGTTGGGGAGCAGTACTTC.

This clonotype appeared many times. The chain is built from TRBV2 and TRBJ2-1; no definite D call. The V and J ends lost 5 bases and 4 bases respectively, with 9 bases between them. CDR3 length equals 13 residues. The germline gives CDR1 SNHLY, CDR2 FYNNEI. CDR3 sequence reads: CASSYLIYNEQFF. CDR3 nucleotides: TGTGCCAGCAGTTACCTAATATACAATGAGCAGTTCTTC.

Concerning this clonotype itself: A much larger clone lies a single base off, so this may be a read error. This chain's CDR3 is CASSEVGGGEIQYF. CDR3 in DNA: TGTGCCAGCAGTGAAGTGGGGGGGGGAGAGATCCAGTACTTC. The chain carries TRBV6-1 and TRBJ2-5; 7 bases match TRBD2. Germline CDR1 is MNHNS and CDR2 is SASEGT. The CDR3 totals 14 residues.

Many counts were recorded for this clonotype. The J gene is TRBJ1-6, the V gene TRBV5-1, with D uncertain. Per the germline V gene, CDR1 is SGHRS and CDR2 is YFSETQ. The ends were cut back, 3 bases at V and 6 bases at J, with 13 bases in the middle. The CDR3 totals 15 residues. The CDR3 here is CASSSEQKINSPLHF. CDR3 nucleotides: TGCGCCAGCAGCTCCGAACAGAAGATTAATTCACCCCTCCACTTT.

This clonotype came up many times. This chain joins TRBV21-1 and TRBJ2-7. TRBV21-1 is assigned pseudogene status. This CDR3 region has 12 residues. DNA of the CDR3: TGTGCCAGCAGCAAAGGAGGTTACGAGCAGTACGTC. This encodes CASSKGGYEQYV.

The table lists this clonotype with many counts. This chain joins TRBV20-1 and TRBJ1-5; tentatively, D is TRBD1 (5 bases). V was clipped by 3 bases and J by 1 base, with 10 bases between them. The CDR3 totals 14 residues. Germline assignment: CDR1 DFQATT and CDR2 SNEGSKA (reference sequence). The CDR3 reads CSASLGDSNQPQHF. The CDR3 DNA is TGCAGTGCTAGCCTCGGGGACAGCAATCAGCCCCAGCATTTT.

This clonotype was detected many times. The chain uses TRBV7-9 and TRBJ2-1, with D possibly being TRBD2 (6 bases). V shed 1 base and J shed 2 bases, with 15 bases lying between them. This CDR3 comprises 17 residues. Germline V gene data show CDR1 as SEHNR and CDR2 as FQNEAQ (reference sequence). The CDR3 loop is CASSLVGGFGTYNEQFF. The CDR3 DNA reads as TGTGCCAGCAGCTTAGTCGGGGGTTTTGGAACCTACAATGAGCAGTTCTTC.

The V gene is TRBV2, the J gene TRBJ1-4; a weak D match, TRBD1 (5 bases). V lost 4 bases, J lost 7 bases, and 13 bases lay in between. The V gene's germline CDR1 is SNHLY and CDR2 FYNNEI. There are 14 residues in the CDR3. The CDR3 sequence: CASSVLQAGEKLFF. The CDR3 DNA reads TGTGCCAGCAGTGTTCTACAGGCGGGTGAAAAACTGTTTTTT.

The chain recombines TRBV20-1 with TRBJ2-4; D call uncertain. The CDR3 sequence is 13 residues long. The germline V gene encodes CDR1 DFQATT and CDR2 SNEGSKA (reference sequence). Trimming cost V 7 bases and J 5 bases, with 15 bases left between them. The CDR3 reads CSVPGRVQNIQYF. CDR3 nucleotides: TGCAGTGTCCCGGGCCGTGTCCAAAACATTCAGTACTTC.

This clonotype was seen ten or more times. CDR3 in DNA: TGCGCCAGCAGCAAGGGGGACAGGGAATACGAGCAGTACGTC. Translated, it gives CASSKGDREYEQYV. This chain joins TRBV5-1 and TRBJ2-7; 9 bases are shared with TRBD1. CDR3 length: 14 amino acids. Unmatched junction bases numbered 6, after V lost 4 bases and J lost 4 bases. CDR1 and CDR2 from the germline V gene are SGHRS and YFSETQ.

This clonotype was detected many times. This chain uses TRBV6-2 or TRBV6-3 with TRBJ2-5, with TRBD2 matching 7 bases. V was pared by 8 bases and J by 2 bases, with 5 bases of the junction left unmatched. Germline V gives CDR1 MNHEY, CDR2 SVGEGT. The CDR3 sequence is 13 residues long. This chain's CDR3 is CASLRGWQETQYF. The CDR3 region has the DNA TGTGCCAGCTTGCGGGGGTGGCAAGAGACCCAGTACTTC.

This clonotype was seen ten or more times. The V gene is TRBV2, the J gene TRBJ2-7; 10 nucleotides match TRBD2. Looked up from germline, CDR1 is SNHLY and CDR2 is FYNNEI. The CDR3 consists of 14 residues. With 5 bases clipped from V and 4 bases from J, the junction kept 5 bases outside the gene matches. CDR3 sequence (DNA): TGTGCCAGCAGTTGGACTAGCGGTTTTTACGAGCAGTACTTC. It is translated as CASSWTSGFYEQYF.

Many counts were recorded for this clonotype. The J gene is TRBJ1-1, the V gene TRBV15; unclear D gene. Germline V gene sequence: CDR1 LNHNV, CDR2 YYDKDF (reference sequence). This CDR3 region has 14 residues. Between the trimmed V and J ends, which lost 0 bases and 4 bases, there was a span of 9 bases. DNA of the CDR3: TGTGCCACCAGCAGAGATAAGGCAGTCACTGAAGCTTTCTTT. It codes for CATSRDKAVTEAFF.

This clonotype has ten or more counts. V is TRBV15 and J is TRBJ2-1; 7 bases line up with TRBD2. Germline lookup yields CDR1 LNHNV and CDR2 YYDKDF (reference sequence). The CDR3 runs 15 residues. With V trimmed by 0 bases and J by 4 bases, 3 bases remained unmatched. CDR3 in DNA: TGTGCCACCAGCAGAGAGAGCGGGGAGTACAATGAGCAGTTCTTC. Translation: CATSRESGEYNEQFF.

This clonotype was recorded many times. The gene calls are TRBV20-1 and TRBJ1-5; D gene ambiguous. The germline V gene has CDR1 DFQATT and CDR2 SNEGSKA (reference sequence). The CDR3 is 14 amino acids. Trimming cost V 5 bases and J 0 bases, with 11 bases left between them. The CDR3, as DNA: TGCAGTGCTCTAGACAAGAATAGCAATCAGCCCCAGCATTTT. As protein: CSALDKNSNQPQHF.

This clonotype was counted at least ten times. The chain links TRBV5-6 to TRBJ2-3; D is unclear. Germline V gives CDR1 SGHDT, CDR2 YYEEEE. V shed 2 bases and J shed 1 base, with 8 bases lying between them. The CDR3 totals 14 residues. DNA for the CDR3: TGTGCCAGCAGCTTTGGTTGGGGCACAGATACGCAGTATTTT. This codes for CASSFGWGTDTQYF.

This clonotype was counted many times. V and J are TRBV14 and TRBJ2-7; D ambiguous. CDR3 size: 13 residues. Germline V CDR1 and CDR2: SGHDN, FVKESK. As DNA, the CDR3 is TGTGCCAGCAGTCATACCCCCTCCGGGCTAACCTCAGTC. This encodes CASSHTPSGLTSV.

This clonotype was counted ten times or more. The chain recombines TRBV15 with TRBJ2-7, with D perhaps matching TRBD1 or TRBD2 (5 bases each). Germline V gives CDR1 LNHNV, CDR2 YYDKDF (reference sequence). This CDR3 spans 17 amino acids. Between the trimmed V and J ends, which lost 0 bases and 2 bases, there was a span of 17 bases. This chain's CDR3 is CATSRDHFEGSPYEQYV. As DNA, the CDR3 is TGTGCCACCAGCAGAGACCACTTCGAGGGGTCCCCCTACGAGCAGTACGTC.